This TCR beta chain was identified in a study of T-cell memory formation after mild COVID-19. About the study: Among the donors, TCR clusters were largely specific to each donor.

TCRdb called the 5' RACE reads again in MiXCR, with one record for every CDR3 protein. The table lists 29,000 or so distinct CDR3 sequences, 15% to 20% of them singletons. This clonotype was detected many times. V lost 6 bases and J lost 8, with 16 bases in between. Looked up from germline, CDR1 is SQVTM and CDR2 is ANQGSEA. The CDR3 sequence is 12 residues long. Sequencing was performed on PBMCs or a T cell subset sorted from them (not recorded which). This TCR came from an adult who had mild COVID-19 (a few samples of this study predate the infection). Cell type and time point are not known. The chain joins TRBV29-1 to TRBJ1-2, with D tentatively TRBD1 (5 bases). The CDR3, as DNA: TGCAGCGTGTGGGCGCAGGGTAGCGGCTACACCTTC. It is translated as CSVWAQGSGYTF. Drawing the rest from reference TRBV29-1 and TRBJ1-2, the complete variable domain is SAVISQKPSRDICQRGTSLTIQCQVDSQVTMMFWYRQQPGQSLTLIATANQGSEATYESGFVIDKFPISRPNLTFSTLTVSNMSPEDSSIYLCSVWAQGSGYTFGSGTRLTVV.